This record looks at one T cell receptor (beta chain) sequence and its context. Its antigen remains unidentified. This entry belongs to a study of shared clonotypes between healthy human individuals. Study findings and constraints: Naive CD4 clonotypes were shared across several donors at approximately 5.3%.

The assay was immunoSEQ multiplex PCR, and TCRdb's table has in-frame clones only and misses some. The repertoire has roughly 2.6 million clones, roughly 92% of them found once; the top ten carry under 0.15%. Germline CDR1 and CDR2: LNHDA and SQIVND (reference sequence). This CDR3 is built from 14 residues. Between the trimmed V and J ends, which lost 6 bases and 5 bases, there was a span of 17 bases. V and J are TRBV19 and TRBJ2-7, with a possible D match to TRBD1 (6 bases). The source material was naive CD4+ T cells sorted from blood. Subset noted: CD45RA+ positively selected. This TCR was sampled from a man aged 18 to 30 in good health. This CDR3 reads CASSSGTNANEQYF. The CDR3 nucleotides are TGTGCCAGTAGCTCCGGGACAAACGCCAACGAGCAGTACTTC.